What follows describes a single T cell receptor (beta chain). This sample was included in a study of blood T cell repertoires in COVID-19. Study context: Material from acute and convalescent COVID-19 was sourced from the United States, Italy and Spain. Sample material is recorded as cDNA or gDNA derived from T cells, B-cell-depleted T cells, or PBMCs.

In the source study's methods: Scientists estimated how many nucleated cells there were by amplifying reference gene primers. The assay was immunoSEQ multiplex PCR, and TCRdb's table has in-frame clones only and misses some. V and J calls and clone size are copied from that table; D and trimming were computed from the DNA. This sample carries around 200,000 clones, more than 70% of them seen once, and the ten largest clones take 2% to 3%. CDR3 length: 17 residues. Germline loops: CDR1 LNHDA, CDR2 SQIVND (reference sequence). V gave up 5 bases and J gave up 1 base; unmatched junction bases: 9. The TCR sequence derives from a middle-aged man with active or convalescent COVID-19. The genes are TRBV19 and TRBJ1-2; 11 nucleotides align to TRBD1. Sequencing was carried out using peripheral blood. Here the CDR3 DNA reads TGTGCCAGTAGTGCTGGGACAGGGGGTGCCCGTAACTATGGCTACACCTTC. This codes for CASSAGTGGARNYGYTF.